These T cell receptor beta chains were read from a single sample in a study of T cell repertoires in cytomegalovirus infection. TCRdb ran MiXCR on the reads and lists one entry per CDR3 protein. This sample yields fewer than 550,000 distinct CDR3 sequences, of which more than 15% are seen a single time; roughly 25% belongs to the top ten. Sequencing was carried out using CD8+ T cells from PBMCs. The receptor source for this set is a human donor in good health (CMV status not recorded). Some clones in this sample may be carry-over from other donors' samples. Both conserved end residues are part of each CDR3. A D gene is named only where the DNA matches it firmly. Clone size, where shown, is once, few, many, or a class for clones that have expanded.

J,V,D,length,size,DNA,CDR3
TRBJ2-1,TRBV10-3,TRBD2,18,NA,TGTGCCATCAGTGAGAGTCTAGCGGGAGGACCAAGTGAGGATGAGCAGTTCTTC,CAISESLAGGPSEDEQFF
TRBJ2-1,TRBV7-9,NA,13,many,TGTGCCAGCAGCTTAATAGGCCACAATGAGCAGTTCTTC,CASSLIGHNEQFF
TRBJ1-1,TRBV29-1,TRBD1,13,NA,TGCAGCGTGGCGACAGGGCGGGACACTGAAGCTTTCTTT,CSVATGRDTEAFF
TRBJ2-5,TRBV7-9,NA,12,many,TGTGCCAGCAGCTTCCCAGAGGGGACCCAGTACTTC,CASSFPEGTQYF
TRBJ2-7,TRBV7-9,NA,17,many,TGTGCCAGCAGCTCCTCGGGAGATGGCCGTAAAATCTACGAGCAGTACTTC,CASSSSGDGRKIYEQYF
TRBJ1-2,TRBV7-9,NA,12,few,TGTGCCAGCAGCCCAGCTACCTATGGCTACACCTTC,CASSPATYGYTF
TRBJ1-1,TRBV4-2,NA,8,few,TGTCCCCTCACTGAAGCTTTCTTT,CPLTEAFF
TRBJ2-1,TRBV27,TRBD2,19,NA,TGTGCCAGCAGTTTATTGCCCCCCCGTAGGGCGGGAGTCGGTAATGTGCAGTTCTTC,CASSLLPPRRAGVGNVQFF
TRBJ2-7,TRBV27,NA,15,many,TGTGCCAGCAGTTTATCCCTCGGGGACATCTACGAGCAGTACTTC,CASSLSLGDIYEQYF
TRBJ1-2,TRBV20-1,NA,14,few,TGCAGTGCTAGAGATCCGGGAGGGGGGGCTGGCTACACCTTC,CSARDPGGGAGYTF
TRBJ1-5,TRBV2,NA,15,few,TGTGCCAGCAGTGAGCCGGGGGCCCTAAATCAGCCCCAGCATTTT,CASSEPGALNQPQHF
TRBJ1-5,TRBV28,NA,14,many,TGTGCCAGCTCCACCGGGGGGGGGCGGCAGCCCCAGCATTTT,CASSTGGGRQPQHF
TRBJ2-1,TRBV9,TRBD1,15,NA,TGTGCCAGCAGCGTTGCCGGGACAGGGGGCAATGAGCAGTTCTTC,CASSVAGTGGNEQFF
TRBJ1-6,TRBV27,TRBD1,18,few,TGTGCCAGCAGTTTAAAGGGAGGATTGACAGGGACTAATTCACCCCTCCACTTT,CASSLKGGLTGTNSPLHF
TRBJ1-3,TRBV9,NA,14,few,TGTGCCAGCAGCGTCACGAGACAGGGAAACACCATATATTTT,CASSVTRQGNTIYF
TRBJ2-7,TRBV7-9,TRBD2,15,few,TGTGCCAGCAGCCCGGGGACTAGCCCCGGCTACGAGCAGTACTTC,CASSPGTSPGYEQYF
TRBJ2-1,TRBV28,NA,16,NA,TGTGCCAGCAGTTTATTAGGGACGCCCAAGGGCAATGAGCAGTTCTTC,CASSLLGTPKGNEQFF
TRBJ2-7,TRBV7-3,TRBD2,19,many,TGTGCCAGCAGCCTAAATGTGGCTAGCGGGGGTAACAACTCCTACGAGCAGTACTTC,CASSLNVASGGNNSYEQYF
TRBJ2-5,TRBV6-5,NA,15,many,TGTGCCAGCAGCCTAGACCACCGGGGAGGAGAGACCCAGTACTTC,CASSLDHRGGETQYF
TRBJ2-7,TRBV7-2,TRBD2,15,many,TGTGCCAGCAGCCCAGGACTAGCGTTCTCCTACGAGCAGTACTTC,CASSPGLAFSYEQYF
TRBJ2-2,TRBV28,TRBD2,18,few,TGTGCCAGCAGTTTTGACACTGCAGCGGGAGTGAACACCGGGGAGCTGTTTTTT,CASSFDTAAGVNTGELFF
TRBJ1-4,TRBV7-9,NA,14,many,TGTGCCAGCAGCTCGACAGGAAATAATGAAAAACTGTTTTTT,CASSSTGNNEKLFF
TRBJ2-1,TRBV4-1,TRBD2,17,many,TGCGCCAGCAGCCAGCCGGTTCAGCGGGGGACCGACAATGAGCAGTTCTTC,CASSQPVQRGTDNEQFF
TRBJ1-4,TRBV6-1,NA,14,many,TGTGCCAGCATGGTAGGGAAGTTATTAGGAAAACTGTTTTTT,CASMVGKLLGKLFF
TRBJ2-1,TRBV6-1,NA,15,NA,TGTGCCAGCAGACAGAAGATTAGCTCCTACAATGAGCAGTTCTTC,CASRQKISSYNEQFF
TRBJ1-3,TRBV9,TRBD1,15,NA,TGTGCCAGCAGCGCCGCCGGGACAGTGGTAGGCACCATATATTTT,CASSAAGTVVGTIYF
TRBJ2-5,TRBV7-9,NA,15,few,TGTGCCAGCCAGCGGGTGGGGAGGCAGGAAGAGACCCAGTACTTC,CASQRVGRQEETQYF
TRBJ1-1,TRBV12-3/TRBV12-4,NA,12,few,TGTGCCAGCAGTCTCCTGGGGCTTGAAGCTTTCTTT,CASSLLGLEAFF
TRBJ2-1,TRBV11-2,NA,15,many,TGTGCCAGCAGTTTAGCTGGGGGCGGCTACAATGAGCAGTTCTTC,CASSLAGGGYNEQFF
TRBJ2-7,TRBV5-1,NA,11,NA,TGCGCCAGCAGCGGGAGGGGGGAGCAGTACTTC,CASSGRGEQYF
TRBJ2-1,TRBV12-3/TRBV12-4,TRBD2,16,few,TGTGCCAGCAGTTCGGTAGCGGGGGGTGCATGGGATGAGCAGTTCTTC,CASSSVAGGAWDEQFF
TRBJ2-3,TRBV28,NA,13,NA,TGTGCCAGCCACAGGCGGGGGCTGCTGACGCAGTATTTT,CASHRRGLLTQYF
TRBJ2-7,TRBV4-1,TRBD2,16,many,TGCGCCAGCAGCCAAGATTGGAGACTAGCGGGCTACGAGCAGTACTTC,CASSQDWRLAGYEQYF
TRBJ2-7,TRBV7-9,TRBD2,17,many,TGTGCCAGCAGCTTAGCTAACGGGGGGGGCCTTTCCTACGAGCAGTACTTC,CASSLANGGGLSYEQYF
TRBJ1-1,TRBV6-5,TRBD1,16,many,TGTGCCAGCAGTTACTCGAGGGACAGGGTAGACACTGAAGCTTTCTTT,CASSYSRDRVDTEAFF
TRBJ2-2,TRBV4-1,TRBD1,15,NA,TGCGCCAGCAGCCATCCCGGACAGGGCGACGGGGAGCTGTTTTTT,CASSHPGQGDGELFF
TRBJ1-3,TRBV4-1,NA,15,few,TGCGCCAGCAGCCAAGAACACACCTCTGGAAACACCATATATTTT,CASSQEHTSGNTIYF
TRBJ1-1,TRBV7-9,TRBD1,14,many,TGTGCCAGCAGCCGGACAGGGGGTGGCACTGAAGCTTTCTTT,CASSRTGGGTEAFF
TRBJ2-7,TRBV27,NA,13,many,TGTGCCAGCCGGAGGGTTTCCTCCTACGAGCAGTACTTC,CASRRVSSYEQYF
TRBJ2-7,TRBV11-2,NA,15,few,TGTGCCAGCAGATTCGACAGGACCTACTCCTACGAGCAGTACTTC,CASRFDRTYSYEQYF